This TCR beta chain was profiled in a study of shared clonotypes between healthy human individuals. About the research overall: The cohort comprised two women and a few men. Their ages spanned 18 to 49 years.

Points from the study as a whole: Genetic and exposure-history diversity was limited by the few donors.

Healthy HIV-negative adults without recent acute infections or vaccinations served as donors. Investigators spread the genomic DNA of each subset evenly over several immunoSEQ plates. Measured with immunoSEQ multiplex PCR; TCRdb has only the in-frame clones, and not every one. Of some 2.3 million clones in the sample, approximately 95% were seen once. Trimming cost V 3 bases and J 0 bases, with 11 bases left between them. CDR3 length: 15 residues. Germline V CDR1 and CDR2: GTSNPN, SVGIG (reference sequence). With respect to this clone: The antigen is unknown.

Sequenced sample: naive CD4+ T cells from PBMCs. As for subset: CD45RA+ positively selected. This receptor was obtained from a young man in good health. Some clones in this sample may be carry-over from other donors' samples. This chain links TRBV30 with TRBJ1-4; no definite D call. CDR3 residues: CAWRFSLATNEKLFF. The CDR3 DNA follows: TGTGCCTGGAGGTTCAGCCTTGCAACTAATGAAAAACTGTTTTTT.